The rows below give T cell receptor beta chains drawn from one sample of a study of T cells in Graves' hyperthyroidism and ophthalmopathy. TCRdb used MiXCR to reprocess the multiplex PCR reads, holding one entry per CDR3 protein. The data show about 770,000 distinct CDR3 sequences, with about 19% seen just once and over 15% held by the top ten. Sequences were obtained from blood. The receptors stem from a woman aged 45-60 years with Graves' hyperthyroidism that later progressed to Graves' ophthalmopathy. The CDR3 runs from the conserved cysteine through the conserved F or W. Each record gives: CDR3 length, clone size, J gene, D gene, V gene, CDR3 DNA, CDR3 protein. The D gene is left open where the match is weak. Expanded clones get a size class; other rows say once, few or many, or leave the size out.

17 | - | TRBJ2-1 | TRBD2 | TRBV5-1 | TGCGCCAGCAGCCGGAGGACAGGCGGACTAGCGGGGAAGGAGCAGTTCTTC | CASSRRTGGLAGKEQFF
14 | - | TRBJ2-7 | - | TRBV18 | TGTGCCAGCCAACTCTCAGGACAGTTCCACGAGCAGTACTTC | CASQLSGQFHEQYF
17 | many | TRBJ2-1 | - | TRBV20-1 | TGCAGTGCTAGAGTCCGGGTCCCAGGGTTTAGATACAATGAGCAGTTCTTC | CSARVRVPGFRYNEQFF
15 | many | TRBJ1-1 | - | TRBV2 | TGTGCCAGCAGTACCGACACTTTCATGAACACTGAAGCTTTCTTT | CASSTDTFMNTEAFF
17 | - | TRBJ1-6 | TRBD1 | TRBV18 | TGTGCCAGCTCACCAAACTATGACAGGGGGCATCGATCACCCCTCCACTTT | CASSPNYDRGHRSPLHF
13 | many | TRBJ1-1 | - | TRBV11-1 | TGTGCCAGCAGCTTAGCGGAGGGCAGTGAAGCTTTCTTT | CASSLAEGSEAFF
12 | few | TRBJ1-2 | TRBD1 | TRBV3-1 | TGTACCAGCAGCCAAGGGGGCGTCGGCTACACCTTC | CTSSQGGVGYTF
14 | few | TRBJ1-6 | - | TRBV3-1 | TGTGCCAGCAGCCAAACACTATATAATTCACCCCTCCACTTT | CASSQTLYNSPLHF
13 | - | TRBJ2-1 | - | TRBV4-1 | TGCGCCAGCAGCTCACTCCAGGGAAATGAGCAGTTCTTC | CASSSLQGNEQFF
11 | - | TRBJ2-7 | - | TRBV20-1 | TGCAGTGGGGCGAGGGCCTACGAGCAGTACTTC | CSGARAYEQYF
14 | few | TRBJ2-6 | - | TRBV12-3/TRBV12-4 | TGTGCCAGCATTAGCAGCTCTGGGGCCAACGTCCTGACTTTC | CASISSSGANVLTF
14 | many | TRBJ2-5 | - | TRBV2 | TGTGCCAGCAACGGAAGGGGGGCTCGGGAGACCCAGTACTTC | CASNGRGARETQYF
16 | - | TRBJ2-3 | - | TRBV19 | TGTGCCAGTAGTATTATGGACGGGGCTAGCACAGATACGCAGTATTTT | CASSIMDGASTDTQYF
14 | few | TRBJ1-1 | TRBD1 | TRBV19 | TGTGCCAGTAGTATGGGACAGGGGTTCACTGAAGCTTTCTTT | CASSMGQGFTEAFF
16 | - | TRBJ1-2 | - | TRBV5-1 | TGCGCCAGCAGCTTGGACTTGTACGGCATTAACTATGGCTACACCTTC | CASSLDLYGINYGYTF
15 | many | TRBJ2-1 | - | TRBV3-1 | TGTGCCAGCTCAGGAGACAGCAGCTCCTACAATGAGCAGTTCTTC | CASSGDSSSYNEQFF
15 | - | TRBJ2-5 | - | TRBV11-3 | TGTGCCAGCAGCTTAGACGGCACGCGCGACGAGACCCAGTACTTC | CASSLDGTRDETQYF
14 | few | TRBJ2-7 | TRBD2 | TRBV10-3 | TGTGCCATCAGTCCGCGGGGGGGCAGCGACGAGCAGTACTTC | CAISPRGGSDEQYF
17 | few | TRBJ1-1 | TRBD1 | TRBV19 | TGTGCCAGTATGTCGAGACAGGGGGCGCGTTCTGACACTGAAGCTTTCTTT | CASMSRQGARSDTEAFF
15 | - | TRBJ1-1 | - | TRBV25-1 | TGTGCCAGCAGCCAAGGGGGGGGTTCGAACACTGAAGCTTTCTTT | CASSQGGGSNTEAFF
14 | few | TRBJ1-2 | - | TRBV5-6 | TGTGCCAGCAGCTTGCGTCCGGTAGGTTATGGCTACACCTTC | CASSLRPVGYGYTF
14 | - | TRBJ1-1 | - | TRBV10-3 | TGTGCCATCAGTGACTCCCCACAGAACACTGAAGCTTTCTTT | CAISDSPQNTEAFF
13 | many | TRBJ2-5 | TRBD1 | TRBV20-1 | TGCAGTGCCACCGGGACAGGGCCAGAGACCCAGTACTTC | CSATGTGPETQYF
11 | many | TRBJ2-7 | - | TRBV12-3/TRBV12-4 | TGTGCCACTCTTAGGGCGGGCGAGCAGTACTTC | CATLRAGEQYF
14 | - | TRBJ1-2 | TRBD1 | TRBV6-1 | TGTGCCAGCAGTGAATTTGGACAGGGGCATGGCTACACCTTC | CASSEFGQGHGYTF
14 | many | TRBJ1-1 | - | TRBV13 | TGTGCCAGCAGCCCGCGCACGAGACGCGCTGAAGCTTTCTTT | CASSPRTRRAEAFF
11 | - | TRBJ1-5 | - | TRBV28 | TGTGCCAGCAGTCACGCGCAGCCCCAGCATTTT | CASSHAQPQHF
16 | - | TRBJ2-5 | - | TRBV7-6 | TGTGCCAGCAGGGCTCCGGGGCAGGTTAATAGAGAGACCCAGTACTTC | CASRAPGQVNRETQYF
15 | many | TRBJ2-5 | - | TRBV7-8 | TGTGCCAGCAGCGGGGGAATGGACTACCAAGAGACCCAGTACTTC | CASSGGMDYQETQYF
12 | few | TRBJ1-2 | - | TRBV7-9 | TGTGCCAGCAGAGCAGGGCCCTATGGCTACACCTTC | CASRAGPYGYTF
18 | few | TRBJ2-1 | TRBD2 | TRBV6-5 | TGTGCCAGCAGTTACTCTTTAGCTCCCGGGGGGGGGTCGGATGAGCAGTTCTTC | CASSYSLAPGGGSDEQFF
15 | - | TRBJ2-5 | - | TRBV11-1 | TGTGCCAGCAGCCCCCGGATCGCCCTCCAAGAGACCCAGTACTTC | CASSPRIALQETQYF
18 | many | TRBJ1-6 | - | TRBV18 | TGTGCCAGCTCACCAACATTGACGGGAGAGGGAATTGATTCACCCCTCCACTTT | CASSPTLTGEGIDSPLHF
14 | many | TRBJ1-1 | - | TRBV6-1 | TGTGCCAGCAGTTTGAGTGGGGCGAGAACTGAAGCTTTCTTT | CASSLSGARTEAFF
13 | few | TRBJ1-2 | - | TRBV7-9 | TGTGCCAGCAGCTTAGAACTGTTCTATGGCTACACCTTC | CASSLELFYGYTF
14 | few | TRBJ2-5 | - | TRBV5-5 | TGTGCCAGCAGCTTGGGACAGGAACGGGAGACCCAGTACTTC | CASSLGQERETQYF
13 | - | TRBJ1-1 | - | TRBV12-3/TRBV12-4 | TGTGCCAGCAGTTTGGGGAGGAACACTGAAGCTCTCTTT | CASSLGRNTEALF
16 | few | TRBJ2-3 | - | TRBV5-1 | TGCGCCAGCAGAACCCGGGACACCGTCGTCCCAGATACGCAGTATTTT | CASRTRDTVVPDTQYF
13 | few | TRBJ2-4 | - | TRBV20-1 | TGCAGTGCCCCGGGGACCCAAAATAACATTCAGTACTTC | CSAPGTQNNIQYF
15 | - | TRBJ2-3 | TRBD1 | TRBV7-9 | TGTGCCAGCAGCTTTCACAGGGGGAGGACAGATACGCAGTATTTT | CASSFHRGRTDTQYF
13 | many | TRBJ1-2 | TRBD1 | TRBV9 | TGTGCCAGCAGCGTGGACAGGGACTATGGCTACACCTTC | CASSVDRDYGYTF
16 | - | TRBJ1-4 | TRBD1 | TRBV5-1 | TGCGCCAGCAGCGCAATCACCGGGACAGGGGCCGAAAAACTGTTTTTT | CASSAITGTGAEKLFF
16 | - | TRBJ1-1 | - | TRBV11-2 | TGTGCCAGCAGCTTATTAGGTACAGCTGTAAACACTGAAGCTTTCTTT | CASSLLGTAVNTEAFF
17 | few | TRBJ1-3 | - | TRBV6-5 | TGTGCCAGCAGTTACTCGTGGCCAGGCGATTCCGGAAACACCATATATTTT | CASSYSWPGDSGNTIYF
18 | - | TRBJ1-4 | TRBD1 | TRBV6-1 | TGTGCCAGCAGGAGAGGGACAGACTACTTCTCAACTAATGAAAAACTGTTTTTT | CASRRGTDYFSTNEKLFF
16 | many | TRBJ2-1 | TRBD2 | TRBV11-2 | TGTGCCAGCAGCCCCCTTAGCGGGGGGGCCTACAATGAGCAGTTCTTC | CASSPLSGGAYNEQFF
11 | many | TRBJ1-1 | - | TRBV30 | TGTGCCTGGAGACGTTACACTGAAGCTTTCTTT | CAWRRYTEAFF
16 | few | TRBJ2-1 | - | TRBV27 | TGTGCCAGCAGTTTAAGGGCTGAGAGCTCCTACAATGAGCAGTTCTTC | CASSLRAESSYNEQFF
16 | few | TRBJ1-3 | - | TRBV3-1 | TGTGCCAGCAGCCAAGTAAGGGACGGACTGGGAAACACCATATATTTT | CASSQVRDGLGNTIYF
16 | - | TRBJ2-1 | TRBD2 | TRBV10-3 | TGTGCCATCAGTGGAACTAGCGGGGGGGATTACAATGAGCAGTTCTTC | CAISGTSGGDYNEQFF
13 | many | TRBJ2-5 | TRBD2 | TRBV7-8 | TGTGCCAGCAGCCGGACTAGGCTCGAGACCCAGTACTTC | CASSRTRLETQYF
14 | - | TRBJ2-1 | - | TRBV12-3/TRBV12-4 | TGTGCCAGCAGATTCTTAGCCTACTACAATGAGCAGTTCTTC | CASRFLAYYNEQFF
15 | - | TRBJ1-4 | - | TRBV6-2/TRBV6-3 | TGTGCCAGCAGTTACGGGAGAGCAACTAATGAAAAACTGTTTTTT | CASSYGRATNEKLFF